This is a list of T cell receptor beta chains from one sample in a study of T cell clonotyping in hematopoietic cell transplantation. Sequencing used immunoSEQ multiplex PCR; TCRdb keeps in-frame clones, though not all of them. Among several thousand clones, about 90% were seen once, and the ten largest hold about 26%. Specimen: peripheral blood mononuclear cells, collected before stem cell transplant. The receptors shown here come from a woman aged 60-70 years with acute myeloid leukemia. Some clones in this sample may be carry-over from other donors' samples. Both conserved end residues are part of each CDR3. D genes are given only for firm matches. The size field is filled for only some rows; it gives once, few, many or a size class.

D	V	size	J	CDR3	DNA
.	TRBV18	.	TRBJ1-4	CASSFEIQGANEKLFF	TGTGCCAGCTCGTTTGAAATCCAGGGTGCTAATGAAAAACTGTTTTTT
.	TRBV7-9	.	TRBJ2-7	CASSLPGLPYYEQYF	TGTGCCAGCAGCTTACCTGGACTACCTTACTACGAGCAGTACTTC
TRBD1	TRBV7-3	.	TRBJ2-2	CASSFPGTGDTGELFF	TGTGCCAGCAGCTTCCCCGGGACAGGGGATACCGGGGAGCTGTTTTTT
.	TRBV11-3	.	TRBJ2-2	CASKGQTNTGELFF	TGTGCCAGTAAGGGACAAACTAACACCGGGGAGCTGTTTTTT
TRBD2	TRBV2	.	TRBJ2-1	CASSVPSGSKHEQFF	TGTGCCAGCAGTGTCCCTAGCGGGAGTAAGCATGAGCAGTTCTTC
.	TRBV7-9	once	TRBJ2-5	CASSLGAGGGQETQYF	TGTGCCAGCAGCTTAGGGGCAGGGGGGGGTCAAGAGACCCAGTACTTC
.	TRBV2	.	TRBJ2-7	CASSEGGISTKQYF	TGTGCCAGTAGTGAGGGCGGGATATCTACGAAGCAGTACTTC
TRBD2	TRBV11-1	.	TRBJ2-4	CASSLAGLGRNIQYF	TGTGCCAGCAGCTTAGCGGGACTAGGACGAAACATTCAGTACTTC
.	TRBV9	once	TRBJ1-1	CASSVTRNTEAFF	TGTGCCAGCAGCGTTACCAGGAACACTGAAGCTTTCTTT
.	TRBV29-1	.	TRBJ1-1	CSVERENTEAFF	TGCAGCGTTGAGCGGGAGAACACTGAAGCTTTCTTT
.	TRBV14	once	TRBJ2-1	CASSPFPRFEQFF	TGTGCCAGCAGCCCCTTTCCACGTTTTGAGCAGTTCTTC
.	TRBV4-1	.	TRBJ1-1	CASSQDFFGASEAFF	TGCGCCAGCAGCCAAGATTTTTTCGGGGCGAGTGAAGCTTTCTTT
.	TRBV5-6	.	TRBJ1-1	CASSLAWGGSRSFF	TGTGCCAGCAGCTTGGCCTGGGGCGGGAGTAGGTCTTTCTTT
.	TRBV4-2	.	TRBJ1-5	CASSQGGWGNQPQHF	TGTGCCAGCAGCCAAGGAGGGTGGGGCAATCAGCCCCAGCATTTT
.	TRBV2	.	TRBJ2-1	CASSPSNEQFF	TGTGCCAGCAGCCCAAGCAATGAGCAGTTCTTC
TRBD1	TRBV5-1	.	TRBJ1-1	CASNLQGLGTEAFF	TGCGCCAGCAACCTACAGGGGTTAGGCACTGAAGCTTTCTTT
.	TRBV7-8	.	TRBJ1-3	CASSLAQGRAGNTIYF	TGTGCCAGCAGCTTAGCCCAGGGGCGAGCTGGAAACACCATATATTTT
.	TRBV27	.	TRBJ2-2	CASSPGGATGELFF	TGTGCCAGCAGTCCAGGGGGGGCCACCGGGGAGCTGTTTTTT
.	TRBV28	.	TRBJ1-3	CASSFRVSFAGNTIYF	TGTGCCAGCAGTTTCAGGGTTAGCTTCGCTGGAAACACCATATATTTT
.	TRBV7-9	.	TRBJ1-2	CASSLQGFYGYTF	TGTGCCAGCAGCCTACAGGGCTTCTATGGCTACACCTTC
.	TRBV7-9	.	TRBJ2-3	CASSSLTDTQYF	TGTGCCAGCAGCTCTCTCACAGATACGCAGTATTTT
TRBD2	TRBV5-8	.	TRBJ2-7	CASRPRDYLRQYF	TGTGCCAGCAGACCTAGGGACTACTTAAGGCAGTACTTC
.	TRBV7-2	.	TRBJ2-2	CASSPDSGRTGELFF	TGTGCCAGCAGCCCGGACTCCGGACGCACCGGGGAGCTGTTTTTT
.	TRBV28	.	TRBJ2-2	CASSLFRGATTGELFF	TGTGCCAGCAGCCTCTTTAGGGGGGCAACCACCGGGGAGCTGTTTTTT
.	TRBV9	.	TRBJ2-1	CASSPGANEQFF	TGTGCCAGCAGCCCGGGGGCCAATGAGCAGTTCTTC
.	TRBV30	.	TRBJ2-1	CAWSTGVTYNEQFF	TGTGCCTGGAGTACGGGAGTGACCTACAATGAGCAGTTCTTC
.	TRBV29-1	.	TRBJ1-3	CSVETVGNTIYF	TGCAGCGTTGAAACAGTCGGAAACACCATATATTTT
.	TRBV7-9	once	TRBJ2-7	CASSPKGPHEQYF	TGTGCCAGCAGCCCCAAAGGGCCCCACGAGCAGTACTTC
TRBD2	TRBV6-1	.	TRBJ2-2	CASSELAGDTGELFF	TGTGCCAGCAGTGAACTAGCGGGAGACACCGGGGAGCTGTTTTTT
.	TRBV14	.	TRBJ1-4	CASSQAPANEKLFF	TGTGCCAGCAGCCAAGCACCTGCTAATGAAAAACTGTTTTTT
TRBD1	TRBV4-3	.	TRBJ1-1	CASSQDIRKQGDTEAFF	TGCGCCAGCAGCCAAGATATTCGTAAACAGGGGGACACTGAAGCTTTCTTT
.	TRBV29-1	.	TRBJ1-2	CSSHSASNYGYTF	TGCAGCTCGCACTCAGCTTCAAACTATGGCTACACCTTC
TRBD1	TRBV5-4	.	TRBJ1-3	CASSLQGAGNTIYF	TGTGCCAGCAGCCTACAGGGGGCTGGAAACACCATATATTTT
.	TRBV9	.	TRBJ2-2	CASSPHIANTGELFF	TGTGCCAGCAGCCCACACATCGCGAACACCGGGGAGCTGTTTTTT
TRBD2	TRBV5-6	.	TRBJ2-1	CASILGGTSFLNEQFF	TGTGCCAGCATCCTAGGGGGGACTAGCTTTTTAAATGAGCAGTTCTTC
TRBD1	TRBV5-4	.	TRBJ1-2	CASSVTGTGVGGYTF	TGTGCCAGCAGCGTGACCGGGACAGGGGTCGGGGGCTACACCTTC
.	TRBV7-8	.	TRBJ2-3	CASSPSGTRPYTQYF	TGTGCCAGCAGCCCCTCCGGGACCCGACCTTATACGCAGTATTTT
TRBD1	TRBV7-2	.	TRBJ1-1	CASSSRQGGTEAFF	TGTGCCAGCAGCTCGCGACAGGGAGGCACTGAAGCTTTCTTT
TRBD2	TRBV5-6	.	TRBJ2-5	CASSSPTGAGETQYF	TGTGCCAGCAGCTCCCCAACGGGAGCGGGGGAGACCCAGTACTTC
.	TRBV12-5	.	TRBJ2-1	CASTSGQSYNEQFF	TGTGCTAGTACCTCCGGACAAAGTTACAATGAGCAGTTCTTC
TRBD1	TRBV29-1	.	TRBJ2-2	CSGGQGTGELFF	TGCAGCGGAGGACAGGGGACCGGGGAGCTGTTTTTT
TRBD2	TRBV11-2	.	TRBJ2-7	CASSLVWASGSSGYEQYF	TGTGCCAGCAGCTTAGTTTGGGCTAGCGGGAGCAGTGGGTACGAGCAGTACTTC
TRBD2	TRBV11-2	once	TRBJ2-1	CASSLGGVTSVSLF	TGTGCCAGCAGCTTAGGAGGGGTTACTAGCGTTAGTCTCTTC